These 8 T cell receptor beta chains came from one sample sequenced in a study of cytomegalovirus exposure and HLA in healthy donors. A multiplex PCR was run with 60 Vbeta primers and 13 Jbeta primers. Repertoires were generated with immunoSEQ multiplex PCR, while TCRdb's copy carries only in-frame clones and drops some. The sample contains 65,000 to 100,000 clones, roughly 70% of which appear only once. The sample consisted of PBMCs. The receptors were sampled from a man aged 35-49 years in good health and CMV-seronegative.

The chain is built from TRBV5-1 and TRBJ2-1; 7 bases are shared with TRBD2. Germline values: CDR1 SGHRS, CDR2 YFSETQ. The V gene end was trimmed by 4 bases and the J gene end by 2 bases; junction bases not matched to a gene: 6. The length of the CDR3 is 15 residues. In nucleotides, the CDR3 is TGCGCCAGCAGCGTTGGGACTACTCCCTACAATGAGCAGTTCTTC. Residues: CASSVGTTPYNEQFF.

The rearrangement links TRBV6-4 to TRBJ2-2; possible D gene TRBD2, 5 bases. CDR1 is MRHNA, CDR2 SNTAGT, per germline. The V end was cut by 2 bases, the J end by 4 bases, with 17 bases between. The CDR3 extends over 17 amino acids. CDR3 in amino acids: CASSDSGFGDSTGELFF. The CDR3 DNA reads as TGTGCCAGCAGTGACAGCGGCTTTGGTGATAGCACCGGGGAGCTGTTTTTT.

This chain uses TRBV6-5 with TRBJ1-5; D perhaps matches TRBD1 (6 bases). The V gene lost 5 bases and the J gene lost 1 base, with 12 bases spanning the gap. Germline CDR1 MNHEY, CDR2 SVGAGI. The CDR3 spans 15 residues. The CDR3 spells CASSGTGRSNQPQHF. DNA for the CDR3: TGTGCCAGCAGTGGAACAGGGCGAAGCAATCAGCCCCAGCATTTT.

This clone was recorded only once. The gene calls are TRBV7-8 and TRBJ1-2; 9 bases fit TRBD1. J was trimmed by 6 bases and V by 3 bases; bases with no gene match: 5. Germline values: CDR1 SGHVS, CDR2 FQNEAQ. The CDR3 covers 14 residues. The CDR3 protein is CASSLGTGYNGYTF. As DNA, the CDR3 is TGTGCCAGCAGCTTGGGGACAGGGTACAATGGCTACACCTTC.

J is TRBJ1-2 and V is TRBV15; 9 nucleotides agree with TRBD1. There are 14 residues in the CDR3. Germline lookup yields CDR1 LNHNV and CDR2 YYDKDF (reference sequence). The J segment lost 4 bases and the V segment lost 5 bases, leaving 5 bases of the junction unmatched. The CDR3 region is CATSGTGLGYGYTF. The CDR3 DNA reads TGTGCCACCAGCGGGACAGGGCTTGGCTATGGCTACACCTTC.

Here the CDR3 DNA reads TGTGCCAGCAGTTTGGTACAGGGCCCCCTCACAGATACGCAGTATTTT. Protein sequence: CASSLVQGPLTDTQYF. The chain combines TRBV27 with TRBJ2-3; TRBD1 might be the D (6 bases). Germline CDR1 reads MNHEY; CDR2 reads SMNVEV (reference sequence). This CDR3 has 16 residues. Trimming left V 3 bases short and J 2 bases short, with 15 bases between.

The chain uses TRBV5-4 and TRBJ2-5; 9 bases agree with TRBD2. V shed 6 bases and J 1 base; nucleotides not matched to a gene: 13. The germline V gene has CDR1 SGHNT and CDR2 YYREEE (reference sequence). The CDR3 extends over 17 amino acids. As DNA, the CDR3 is TGTGCCAGCACGACAAAGACACAGCGGGGGGCCCAAGAGACCCAGTACTTC. It codes for CASTTKTQRGAQETQYF.

The chain uses TRBV4-3 and TRBJ1-2, with a weak D call TRBD1 (5 bases). Germline V lookup: CDR1 LGHNA, CDR2 YSLEER. CDR3 length equals 12 residues. Trimming removed 8 bases from V and 2 bases from J, with 9 bases in between. The CDR3 sequence: CASRGGNYGYTF. In DNA, the CDR3 is TGCGCCAGCCGCGGGGGGAACTATGGCTACACCTTC.